This T cell receptor (beta chain) was captured by sequencing in a study of T cells in Graves' hyperthyroidism and ophthalmopathy. The V end lost 7 bases, the J end lost 0 bases, and 12 bases lay between the germline ends. The CDR3 runs to 14 residues. In germline, CDR1 is ENHRY, CDR2 SYGVKD. This clonotype was picked up many times. The diagnoses drew upon clinical symptoms, serum thyroxine and TRAb, thyroid ultrasound and orbital computed tomography. TCR beta CDR3 regions were amplified from RNA transcripts. RT-PCR in the first round (using the HTBI primer set) targeted the TCR CDR3. TCRdb itself ran the multiplex PCR reads through MiXCR, one entry per CDR3 protein. The table includes about 270,000 distinct CDR3 sequences, around 25% detected once.

Sample: blood. This chain joins TRBV10-3 and TRBJ1-1, with D hard to call. The origin of this receptor is a woman aged 40 to 50 with Graves' ophthalmopathy. CDR3 residues: CAITRGGVNTEAFF. The CDR3 nucleotides are TGTGCCATCACTAGAGGCGGGGTGAACACTGAAGCTTTCTTT.